This is a list of T cell receptor beta chains from one sample in a study of OX40 agonist ivuxolimab in advanced cancers. Sequencing used immunoSEQ multiplex PCR; TCRdb keeps in-frame clones, though not all of them. The repertoire holds some 64,000 clones, with around 92% as singletons. The specimen comprised CD4+ or CD8+ T cells sorted from blood, sampled in a trial of the OX40 agonist ivuxolimab. These receptors all come from an adult with an advanced solid tumor such as melanoma, head and neck, liver or kidney cancer. Both conserved end residues are part of each CDR3. The D gene is left open where the match is weak. Where a row states a size, it is once, few, many or the class of an expanded clone; other rows omit it.

d_call: NA; clone_size: once; v_call: TRBV2; j_call: TRBJ2-1; cdr3_nt: TGTGCCAGCAGTGATGGCGGGCAAGATCCCTCTTACGATGAGCAGTTCTTC; cdr3_aa: CASSDGGQDPSYDEQFF
d_call: NA; clone_size: NA; v_call: TRBV28; j_call: TRBJ2-4; cdr3_nt: TGTGCCAGCAGTTTTTGGCAGGACATTCAGTACTTC; cdr3_aa: CASSFWQDIQYF
d_call: NA; clone_size: NA; v_call: TRBV13; j_call: TRBJ1-3; cdr3_nt: TGTGCCAGCAGCTTACTTATTTCTGGAAACACCATATATTTT; cdr3_aa: CASSLLISGNTIYF
d_call: NA; clone_size: NA; v_call: TRBV4-3; j_call: TRBJ1-6; cdr3_nt: TGCGCCAGCAGCCCCACCCCATCCCCAACTAATTCACCCCTCCACTTT; cdr3_aa: CASSPTPSPTNSPLHF
d_call: NA; clone_size: NA; v_call: TRBV27; j_call: TRBJ2-4; cdr3_nt: TGTGCCAGCACCCCTGGGGGCGAAACCAAAAACATTCAGTACTTC; cdr3_aa: CASTPGGETKNIQYF
d_call: NA; clone_size: NA; v_call: TRBV14; j_call: TRBJ2-7; cdr3_nt: TGTGCCAGCAGCCAAGAAATCACCGTCGCCCCCTACGAGCAGTACTTC; cdr3_aa: CASSQEITVAPYEQYF
d_call: NA; clone_size: NA; v_call: TRBV5-6; j_call: TRBJ1-3; cdr3_nt: TGTGCCAGCAGCTTAGGCTCTGGAAACACCATATATTTT; cdr3_aa: CASSLGSGNTIYF
d_call: TRBD1; clone_size: once; v_call: TRBV5-5; j_call: TRBJ1-1; cdr3_nt: TGTGCCAGCAGCTTGGGTGGGACAGGGTGGACTGAAGTTTTCTTT; cdr3_aa: CASSLGGTGWTEVFF
d_call: TRBD2; clone_size: NA; v_call: TRBV4-2; j_call: TRBJ2-3; cdr3_nt: TGTGCCAGCAGCCAAAGGACTAGCGGGGGGACAGATACGCAGTATTTT; cdr3_aa: CASSQRTSGGTDTQYF
d_call: NA; clone_size: NA; v_call: TRBV7-9; j_call: TRBJ1-3; cdr3_nt: TGTGCCAGCAGCTATTTGAGAAACACCATATATTTT; cdr3_aa: CASSYLRNTIYF
d_call: NA; clone_size: NA; v_call: TRBV27; j_call: TRBJ2-3; cdr3_nt: TGTGCCAGCAGACAATACCAGGGACTTAACACAGATACGCAGTATTTT; cdr3_aa: CASRQYQGLNTDTQYF
d_call: NA; clone_size: few; v_call: TRBV7-9; j_call: TRBJ1-2; cdr3_nt: TGTGCCAGCAGCTTGGGGGTTAACTATGGCTACACCTTC; cdr3_aa: CASSLGVNYGYTF
d_call: NA; clone_size: NA; v_call: TRBV7-6; j_call: TRBJ1-2; cdr3_nt: TGTGCCAGCAGCTTAATAAGTACCTATGGCTACACCTTC; cdr3_aa: CASSLISTYGYTF
d_call: NA; clone_size: NA; v_call: TRBV27; j_call: TRBJ2-6; cdr3_nt: TGTGCCAGCAGTTTATGGGCCGCGAGGGCCAACGTCCTGACTTTC; cdr3_aa: CASSLWAARANVLTF
d_call: TRBD1; clone_size: NA; v_call: TRBV28; j_call: TRBJ2-7; cdr3_nt: TGTGCCAGCAGTTCGGGACAGTCCTACGAGCAGTACTTC; cdr3_aa: CASSSGQSYEQYF
d_call: NA; clone_size: once; v_call: TRBV5-4; j_call: TRBJ1-2; cdr3_nt: TGTGCCAGCAGCTCGGGACGGACCTATGGCTACACCTTC; cdr3_aa: CASSSGRTYGYTF
d_call: TRBD1; clone_size: NA; v_call: TRBV9; j_call: TRBJ2-3; cdr3_nt: TGTGCCAGCAGCCTATATTCCCGAGGACAGGGACACACAGATACGCAGTATTTT; cdr3_aa: CASSLYSRGQGHTDTQYF
d_call: NA; clone_size: NA; v_call: TRBV15; j_call: TRBJ1-2; cdr3_nt: TGTGCCACCAGCAGAGATACCTTGGCAGCATTTAACTATGGCTACACCTTC; cdr3_aa: CATSRDTLAAFNYGYTF
d_call: TRBD1; clone_size: NA; v_call: TRBV6-5; j_call: TRBJ1-2; cdr3_nt: TGTGCCAGCAGCCCGACAGGGTCGATTGGCTACACCTTC; cdr3_aa: CASSPTGSIGYTF
d_call: NA; clone_size: NA; v_call: TRBV5-1; j_call: TRBJ2-3; cdr3_nt: TGCGCCAGCAGCTTGGTGGGGCGAGTAGGGACAGATACGCAGTATTTT; cdr3_aa: CASSLVGRVGTDTQYF
d_call: NA; clone_size: NA; v_call: TRBV7-9; j_call: TRBJ2-5; cdr3_nt: TGTGCCAGCAGCTTAAAGGAAGAGACTCAGTACTTC; cdr3_aa: CASSLKEETQYF
d_call: TRBD1; clone_size: NA; v_call: TRBV25-1; j_call: TRBJ2-3; cdr3_nt: TGTGCCAGCAGTGATCGGACAGGCCCCTCCCCAGATACGCAGTATTTT; cdr3_aa: CASSDRTGPSPDTQYF
d_call: NA; clone_size: NA; v_call: TRBV6-5; j_call: TRBJ2-2; cdr3_nt: TGTGCCAGCAGTTACCCGACCGGGGAGCTGTTTTTT; cdr3_aa: CASSYPTGELFF
d_call: NA; clone_size: NA; v_call: TRBV27; j_call: TRBJ1-5; cdr3_nt: TGTGCCAGCCGCCCCGGGGGTAGCAATCAGCCCCAGCATTTT; cdr3_aa: CASRPGGSNQPQHF
d_call: NA; clone_size: NA; v_call: TRBV9; j_call: TRBJ2-3; cdr3_nt: TGTGCCAGCAGCCCTTACGTCACAGATACGCAGTATTTT; cdr3_aa: CASSPYVTDTQYF
d_call: NA; clone_size: NA; v_call: TRBV5-6; j_call: TRBJ2-3; cdr3_nt: TGTGCCAGCAGCTTGGGCGGGGATACGCAGTATTTT; cdr3_aa: CASSLGGDTQYF
d_call: NA; clone_size: NA; v_call: TRBV11-2; j_call: TRBJ2-2; cdr3_nt: TGTGCCAGCAGCTTAGTCACGAACACCGGGGAGCTGTTTTTT; cdr3_aa: CASSLVTNTGELFF
d_call: NA; clone_size: NA; v_call: TRBV6-6; j_call: TRBJ2-7; cdr3_nt: TGTGCCAGCAGTTACTCTTCCAGATCTTACGAGCAGTACTTC; cdr3_aa: CASSYSSRSYEQYF
d_call: NA; clone_size: NA; v_call: TRBV27; j_call: TRBJ1-5; cdr3_nt: TGTGCCAGCAGGTCACAGGGTCAGCCCCAGCATTTT; cdr3_aa: CASRSQGQPQHF
d_call: TRBD1; clone_size: NA; v_call: TRBV30; j_call: TRBJ1-6; cdr3_nt: TGTGCCTGGAGTGTGCGACAGGGAGTGGGACCCCTCCACTTT; cdr3_aa: CAWSVRQGVGPLHF
d_call: TRBD2; clone_size: NA; v_call: TRBV25-1; j_call: TRBJ2-5; cdr3_nt: TGTGCCAGCAGCCTTCTAGCGGGGGCGCAGGAGACCCAGTACTTC; cdr3_aa: CASSLLAGAQETQYF
d_call: NA; clone_size: NA; v_call: TRBV6-5; j_call: TRBJ1-5; cdr3_nt: TGTGCCAGCAGTTACTGGATGGGACGGGCCAATCAGCCCCAGCATTTT; cdr3_aa: CASSYWMGRANQPQHF
d_call: NA; clone_size: NA; v_call: TRBV29-1; j_call: TRBJ2-1; cdr3_nt: TGCAGCGTTGTAGGGGGGTACAATGAGCAGTTCTTC; cdr3_aa: CSVVGGYNEQFF
d_call: NA; clone_size: NA; v_call: TRBV28; j_call: TRBJ2-1; cdr3_nt: TGTGCCAGCAGTTTAACCTCCTCCTACAATGAGCAGTTCTTC; cdr3_aa: CASSLTSSYNEQFF
d_call: NA; clone_size: NA; v_call: TRBV25-1; j_call: TRBJ1-2; cdr3_nt: TGTGCCAGCAGTGAATTAAACCTAGGGATCTATGGCTACACCTTC; cdr3_aa: CASSELNLGIYGYTF